This T cell receptor beta chain emerged from a study of T cells of healthy individuals. TCRdb passed the 5' RACE reads through MiXCR, listing each CDR3 protein once. Of some 41,000 distinct CDR3 sequences listed, 3.5% to 5.5% are singletons. This clonotype has more than one count but fewer than ten. The V and J ends lost 3 bases and 6 bases respectively, with 12 bases between them. The CDR3 has 14 amino acids. This TCR came from a human donor in good health. The chain recombines TRBV12-3 or TRBV12-4 with TRBJ2-1; D may match TRBD1 or TRBD2 (6 bases each). CDR3: CASSLGGHPNEQFF. CDR3 nucleotide sequence: TGTGCCAGCAGTTTGGGGGGCCACCCCAATGAGCAGTTCTTC.